Shown below are 7 T cell receptor beta chains from a single sample sequenced in a study of cytomegalovirus exposure and HLA in healthy donors. The PCR had 60 Vbeta and 13 Jbeta primers. Here immunoSEQ multiplex PCR was the method, and the copy in TCRdb shows in-frame clones only, minus some. The repertoire holds 160,000 or so clones, with approximately 80% as singletons. The sequenced material came from PBMCs. These receptors originate from a woman between 50 and 59 years old in good health and CMV-seronegative.

CDR3 sequence (DNA): TGCGCCAGCAGCATCCTCACCGGGACTGCCTTAGGCAATGAAAAACTGTTTTTT. This translates into CASSILTGTALGNEKLFF. The chain links TRBV4-3 to TRBJ1-4; a weak D match, TRBD1 (5 bases). This CDR3 has 18 residues. Trimming left V 5 bases short and J 5 bases short, with 24 bases between. Germline-derived CDR1 and CDR2 are LGHNA and YSLEER.

V gene TRBV5-1 combines with J gene TRBJ2-5; D possibly corresponds to TRBD2 (5 bases). CDR3 length: 13 amino acids. Looked up from germline, CDR1 is SGHRS and CDR2 is YFSETQ. V dropped 1 base and J dropped 3 bases, with 7 bases sitting between them. CDR3 amino acids: CASSLPSKETQYF. CDR3 sequence (DNA): TGCGCCAGCAGCTTGCCTAGCAAAGAGACCCAGTACTTC.

J is TRBJ1-1 and V is TRBV19; 7 nucleotides align to TRBD1. V lost 1 base and J lost 5; bases outside the gene matches: 7. The germline V gene encodes CDR1 LNHDA and CDR2 SQIVND (reference sequence). The CDR3 extends over 15 amino acids. Here the CDR3 DNA reads TGTGCCAGTAGTATAGGAAGGGACAGAGGGACTGAAGCTTTCTTT. Translated, it gives CASSIGRDRGTEAFF.

CDR3 nucleotides: TGTGCCAGCAGTGAAAGGCTAAGTATTTCATGGGACTTTCAAACCTACAATGAGCAGTTCTTC. It is translated as CASSERLSISWDFQTYNEQFF. The chain couples TRBV2 to TRBJ2-1; perhaps TRBD2 as D (6 bases). CDR1 is SNHLY and CDR2 is FYNNEI in the germline V gene. The CDR3 covers 21 residues. Trimming took 2 bases from V and 2 from J, leaving 28 bases between them.

This clone was observed a handful of times. The chain carries TRBV20-1 and TRBJ2-7; D is possibly TRBD2 (6 bases). The V end lost 5 bases, the J end lost 6 bases, and 11 bases lay between the germline ends. The CDR3 extends over 11 amino acids. Germline CDR1 DFQATT, CDR2 SNEGSKA (reference sequence). The CDR3 spells CSAGGVGEQYF. CDR3 coding DNA: TGCAGTGCTGGCGGGGTTGGCGAGCAGTACTTC.

The chain is built from TRBV9 and TRBJ1-1; TRBD1 might be the D (5 bases). The V and J ends lost 4 bases and 8 bases respectively, with 15 bases between them. This CDR3 is 13 amino acids long. The V gene's germline CDR1 is SGDLS and CDR2 YYNGEE. CDR3 residues: CASSPFRQSEAFF. The DNA for the CDR3 is TGTGCCAGCAGCCCATTCCGACAGTCAGAAGCTTTCTTT.

The chain links TRBV10-3 to TRBJ1-5, with D unclear. This CDR3 region has 16 residues. Germline V gene sequence: CDR1 ENHRY, CDR2 SYGVKD. V shed 0 bases and J shed 2 bases, with 11 bases lying between them. The CDR3 DNA is TGTGCCATCAGTGAGTCCGGGAAGCAAGGCAATCAGCCCCAGCATTTT. Translated, it gives CAISESGKQGNQPQHF.